The rows below give T cell receptor beta chains drawn from one sample of a study of blood T cell repertoires in COVID-19. Assay used: immunoSEQ multiplex PCR; TCRdb lists only in-frame clones, some missing. Among roughly 140,000 clones listed, about 77% were seen once. Sequencing used peripheral blood. The receptor source for this set is a man between 60 and 75 years old with acute or convalescent COVID-19. Each CDR3 is given with its conserved first and last residue. D genes are given only for firm matches. Where a row states a size, it is once, few, many or the class of an expanded clone; other rows omit it.

TRBJ2-3,-,TRBV10-3,TRBD1,TGTGCCATCAGTGGGGACCGGGACAGGGGGTCAGATACGCAGTATTTT,CAISGDRDRGSDTQYF
TRBJ1-1,-,TRBV7-9,TRBD1,TGTGCCAGCAGCCCAGGGGGAAAGACTGAAGCTTTCTTT,CASSPGGKTEAFF
TRBJ1-1,-,TRBV11-3,-,TGTGCCAGCAGCCCACAGGGATTGAACACTGAAGCTTTCTTT,CASSPQGLNTEAFF
TRBJ2-5,-,TRBV18,TRBD2,TGTGCCAGCTCCCCCTTACGGGAGGCCGGGCTAGTGACCCAGTACTTC,CASSPLREAGLVTQYF
TRBJ2-7,-,TRBV23-1,-,TGCGCCAGCAAAGGGGGGGTAGAACAGGGAGTCTACGAGCAGTACTTC,CASKGGVEQGVYEQYF
TRBJ2-5,-,TRBV5-6,-,TGTGCCAGCAGTTTATTGTTACAGGCTCAAGAGACCCAGTACTTC,CASSLLLQAQETQYF
TRBJ2-7,-,TRBV9,TRBD1,TGTGCCAGCAGCGTAAGGGACAGCTCGACCTACGAGCAGTACTTC,CASSVRDSSTYEQYF
TRBJ1-5,-,TRBV27,TRBD1,TGTGCCAGCAGTTTATCGGGGGACAGGGGTCAGCCCCAGCATTTT,CASSLSGDRGQPQHF
TRBJ2-7,-,TRBV3-1/TRBV3-2,-,TGTGCCAGCAGCCAAGATGTTGGGACATTATCCTACGAGCAGTACTTC,CASSQDVGTLSYEQYF
TRBJ2-3,-,TRBV24-1,-,TGTGCCACCAGTGACCCACAGGGAGGGTTAACAGATACGCAGTATTTT,CATSDPQGGLTDTQYF
TRBJ2-4,-,TRBV28,-,TGTGCCAGCAGTGGGACGGCGGGGGCCAAAAACATTCAGTACTTC,CASSGTAGAKNIQYF
TRBJ2-2,once,TRBV29-1,-,TGCAGCGTTGCAGTCAATACGGGAACCGGGGAGCTGTTTTTT,CSVAVNTGTGELFF
TRBJ1-3,-,TRBV18,-,TGTGCCAGCTCACCAGAACTGAACTCTGGAAACACCATATATTTT,CASSPELNSGNTIYF
TRBJ1-1,-,TRBV15,TRBD1,TGTGCCACCAGTACCGGGACAGGGAGAACTGAAGCTTTCTTT,CATSTGTGRTEAFF
TRBJ2-3,-,TRBV4-1,TRBD2,TGCGCCAGCAGCCAAGATTACGGGGATATAGCGGGAGTCTGGACAGATACGCAGTATTTT,CASSQDYGDIAGVWTDTQYF
TRBJ2-3,-,TRBV7-3,TRBD2,TGTGCCAGCAGCCTCGGGAGGAGCACAGATACGCAGTATTTT,CASSLGRSTDTQYF
TRBJ1-5,-,TRBV19,-,TGTGCCAGTAGGAAAGGCGGGTTGTGGGATCAGCCCCAGCATTTT,CASRKGGLWDQPQHF
TRBJ2-1,-,TRBV6-5,-,TGTGCCAGCAGCCCGACAGCGAGCTCCTACAATGAGCAGTTCTTC,CASSPTASSYNEQFF
TRBJ1-6,-,TRBV19,TRBD1,TGTGCCAGTAGTGCAGGACAGGGGGCTAATTCACCCCTCCACTTT,CASSAGQGANSPLHF
TRBJ2-1,-,TRBV19,-,TGTGCCAGTAGTATATCCCGGGACACTTACAATGAGCAGTTCTTC,CASSISRDTYNEQFF
TRBJ2-7,-,TRBV28,-,TGTGCCAGCAGCAAGGTTCTGGGGAGTTCTTACGAGCAGTACTTC,CASSKVLGSSYEQYF
TRBJ2-4,-,TRBV20-1,-,TGCAGTGCTAGTAGGGGGTTAGCCAAAAACATTCAGTACTTC,CSASRGLAKNIQYF
TRBJ1-2,-,TRBV7-9,-,TGTGCCAGCAGCTTAGCGCTGGGGGCCGGCTATGGCTACACCTTC,CASSLALGAGYGYTF
TRBJ2-7,many,TRBV10-2,-,TGCGCCAGCAGTGAAGGGGGGGCCTACGAGCAGTACTTC,CASSEGGAYEQYF
TRBJ2-1,-,TRBV3-1/TRBV3-2,TRBD2,TGTGCCAGCAGCCAAGATGCGAGGGCTAGCGGGAGGGCCTTGAGCTCCTACAATGAGCAGTTCTTC,CASSQDARASGRALSSYNEQFF